These T cell receptor beta chains were read from a single sample in a study of T-cell reconstitution after alpha-beta-depleted transplantation in children. TCRdb processed the PCR reads anew with MiXCR; each CDR3 protein has one entry. The repertoire has about 160,000 distinct CDR3 sequences, roughly 11% of them found once; the top ten carry roughly an eighth. The sequenced sample was PBMCs, obtained before TCRalphabeta/CD19-depleted stem cell transplant. These receptors were obtained from a boy aged 2-9 years with acute myeloid leukemia, due to receive a stem cell transplant. The CDR3 runs from the conserved cysteine through the conserved F or W. A D gene is named only where the DNA matches it firmly. Clone size is not always given. Where it is, it says once, few, many or a class for expanded clones.

size	V	D	J	CDR3	DNA
many	TRBV6-1	-	TRBJ1-1	CASSEARPTGTEAFF	TGTGCCAGCAGTGAAGCCCGTCCTACGGGGACTGAAGCTTTCTTT
many	TRBV7-2	-	TRBJ1-2	CASSRSSASYGYTF	TGTGCCAGCAGCCGAAGCTCTGCGTCCTATGGCTACACCTTC
many	TRBV5-1	TRBD1	TRBJ1-1	CASSLGNRGSTEAFF	TGCGCCAGCAGCTTAGGGAACAGGGGAAGCACTGAAGCTTTCTTT
many	TRBV9	-	TRBJ1-1	CASSVGFGAGQNTEAFF	TGTGCCAGCAGCGTAGGGTTCGGGGCAGGTCAAAACACTGAAGCTTTCTTT
many	TRBV3-1	TRBD1	TRBJ1-2	CASSPPDRGENYGYTF	TGTGCCAGCAGCCCCCCGGACAGGGGGGAAAACTATGGCTACACCTTC
many	TRBV20-1	TRBD2	TRBJ2-5	CSARDLLAGGETQYF	TGCAGTGCTAGAGATCTTCTAGCGGGCGGAGAGACCCAGTACTTC
many	TRBV3-1	TRBD1	TRBJ1-5	CASSRRDSDQPQHF	TGTGCCAGCAGCCGCCGGGACAGCGATCAGCCCCAGCATTTT
-	TRBV5-1	-	TRBJ1-1	CACKMGGNTEAFF	TGCGCCTGCAAAATGGGGGGTAACACCGAAGCTTTCTTT
many	TRBV5-1	TRBD2	TRBJ2-1	CASSLVAGGKYNEQFF	TGCGCCAGCAGCTTGGTTGCGGGAGGGAAATACAATGAGCAGTTCTTC
many	TRBV7-2	-	TRBJ2-7	CASSLFVSTTYEQYF	TGTGCCAGCAGCTTGTTTGTCAGCACCACTTACGAGCAGTACTTC
many	TRBV3-1	TRBD2	TRBJ2-7	CASSPHREVWYEQYF	TGTGCCAGCAGCCCTCACCGGGAGGTCTGGTACGAGCAGTACTTC
many	TRBV7-2	TRBD2	TRBJ2-1	CASSTRTSGRNEQFF	TGTGCCAGCAGCACCCGGACTAGCGGGAGGAATGAGCAGTTCTTC
many	TRBV7-9	TRBD1	TRBJ2-1	CASSRDRGRYNEQFF	TGTGCCAGCAGCCGTGACAGGGGCAGATACAATGAGCAGTTCTTC
many	TRBV29-1	-	TRBJ2-1	CSVARGYNEQFF	TGCAGCGTTGCCCGCGGATACAATGAGCAGTTCTTC
many	TRBV20-1	-	TRBJ1-2	CSASPGAYGYTF	TGCAGTGCTTCGCCAGGGGCCTATGGCTACACCTTC
many	TRBV7-2	-	TRBJ2-1	CASSLVSGLRVAEQFF	TGTGCCAGCAGCTTAGTTTCGGGACTGAGGGTCGCTGAGCAGTTCTTC
many	TRBV30	-	TRBJ2-5	CAWSAGHQETQYF	TGTGCCTGGAGCGCGGGCCACCAAGAGACCCAGTACTTC
many	TRBV20-1	-	TRBJ1-1	CSARVRDTEAFF	TGCAGTGCTAGGGTCAGGGACACTGAAGCTTTCTTT
many	TRBV5-5	-	TRBJ2-3	CASKAGSTYTQYF	TGTGCCAGCAAGGCGGGAAGCACATATACGCAGTATTTT
many	TRBV20-1	-	TRBJ1-5	CSARDPDFSNQPQHF	TGCAGTGCTAGAGATCCCGATTTTAGCAATCAGCCCCAGCATTTT
many	TRBV5-6	-	TRBJ1-4	CASSLIGESNEKLFF	TGTGCCAGCAGCTTGATTGGGGAATCTAATGAAAAACTGTTTTTT
many	TRBV20-1	TRBD2	TRBJ2-3	CSAVGLKASGRADTQYF	TGCAGTGCAGTGGGCTTAAAAGCTAGCGGGAGGGCAGATACGCAGTATTTT
many	TRBV30	-	TRBJ2-1	CAWSSRVTLLTYNEQFF	TGTGCCTGGAGTTCCCGGGTTACTCTCCTTACTTACAATGAGCAGTTCTTC
many	TRBV27	TRBD1	TRBJ1-1	CASSLGGGVDMNTEAFF	TGTGCCAGCAGTTTAGGAGGGGGCGTCGACATGAACACTGAAGCTTTCTTT
many	TRBV12-3/TRBV12-4	-	TRBJ1-5	CASSQGIQPQHF	TGTGCCAGCAGTCAGGGTATTCAGCCCCAGCATTTT
many	TRBV6-6	-	TRBJ1-5	CASSYKTVDRKRNQPQHF	TGTGCCAGCAGTTACAAAACCGTAGACAGGAAGAGGAATCAGCCCCAGCATTTT
many	TRBV12-5	TRBD1	TRBJ1-5	CASGLALLDRANQPQHF	TGTGCTAGTGGTTTGGCCTTATTGGACAGGGCGAACCAGCCCCAGCATTTT
many	TRBV20-1	-	TRBJ1-3	CSAGAGTFSGNTIYF	TGCAGTGCTGGCGCAGGGACTTTCTCTGGAAACACCATATATTTT
many	TRBV20-1	-	TRBJ1-6	CSARQGKNSPLHF	TGCAGTGCTAGACAGGGGAAAAATTCACCCCTCCACTTT
-	TRBV20-1	-	TRBJ1-5	CCARGIGQLSSNQPQHF	TGCTGTGCTAGGGGCATCGGACAGTTAAGTAGCAATCAGCCCCAGCATTTT
many	TRBV5-5	-	TRBJ1-2	CASSGLNYGYTF	TGTGCCAGCAGCGGGCTTAACTATGGCTACACCTTC
many	TRBV5-1	-	TRBJ2-7	CASSLGRGGYEQYF	TGCGCCAGCAGCTTGGGCAGGGGCGGATACGAGCAGTACTTC
many	TRBV2	TRBD2	TRBJ2-1	CATWGGNEQFF	TGTGCCACGTGGGGGGGCAATGAGCAGTTCTTC
many	TRBV6-5	-	TRBJ2-2	CASSYSGGVNTGELFF	TGTGCCAGCAGTTACTCAGGCGGGGTGAACACCGGGGAGCTGTTTTTT
many	TRBV3-1	-	TRBJ1-1	CASSQEGSRAEAFF	TGTGCCAGCAGCCAAGAAGGGAGCAGAGCTGAAGCTTTCTTT
many	TRBV15	TRBD1	TRBJ1-2	CATSLDPDRGYGYTF	TGTGCCACCAGCCTAGACCCTGACAGGGGCTATGGCTACACCTTC
few	TRBV29-1	-	TRBJ2-6	CSVATGSGANVLTF	TGCAGCGTTGCCACAGGGTCCGGGGCCAACGTCCTGACTTTC
many	TRBV20-1	TRBD2	TRBJ2-1	CSALPGLAGDNEQFF	TGCAGTGCTCTTCCGGGACTAGCGGGAGACAATGAGCAGTTCTTC
many	TRBV12-3/TRBV12-4	-	TRBJ2-1	CASVGPGPGNSYNEQFF	TGTGCCAGCGTAGGGCCCGGGCCAGGGAACTCCTACAATGAGCAGTTCTTC
many	TRBV5-1	-	TRBJ1-1	CASSSGQTSNTEAFF	TGCGCCAGCAGCAGCGGACAGACATCTAACACTGAAGCTTTCTTT
many	TRBV29-1	TRBD1	TRBJ1-1	CSVGQGEGTEAFF	TGCAGCGTCGGACAGGGGGAGGGCACTGAAGCTTTCTTT
many	TRBV30	-	TRBJ2-1	CALGGLFGSEYNEQFF	TGTGCTCTCGGTGGGTTATTTGGGTCTGAATACAATGAGCAGTTCTTC
many	TRBV29-1	-	TRBJ2-1	CSVELGGYEQFF	TGCAGCGTTGAGTTGGGCGGTTATGAGCAGTTCTTC
-	TRBV20-1	TRBD2	TRBJ2-5	CSASTGGGIQETQYF	TGCAGTGCTAGTACTGGCGGGGGGATCCAAGAGACCCAGTACTTC
-	TRBV20-1	TRBD2	TRBJ2-5	CSASGGGSRETQYF	TGCAGTGCTAGCGGGGGGGGGTCTAGAGAGACCCAGTACTTC
many	TRBV12-3/TRBV12-4	-	TRBJ1-1	CASSLESWGTNTEAFF	TGTGCCAGCAGTTTGGAGAGTTGGGGTACGAACACTGAAGCTTTCTTT
many	TRBV6-1	-	TRBJ1-5	CASSVGSSHNQPQHF	TGTGCCAGCAGTGTGGGCAGCAGCCACAATCAGCCCCAGCATTTT
-	TRBV28	-	TRBJ2-1	CASSLGIVYNEQFF	TGTGCCAGCAGTTTGGGGATAGTGTACAATGAGCAGTTCTTC
many	TRBV7-8	TRBD1	TRBJ2-3	CASSLARSGQGILSTDTQYF	TGTGCCAGCAGCTTAGCGCGTTCGGGACAGGGGATACTTAGCACAGATACGCAGTATTTT
many	TRBV5-1	-	TRBJ2-3	CASSLAEFPARTDTQYF	TGCGCCAGCAGCTTGGCCGAGTTTCCAGCGCGCACAGATACGCAGTATTTT